This T cell receptor beta chain was recorded in a study of T-cell memory formation after mild COVID-19. Unmatched junction bases numbered 2, after V lost 3 bases and J lost 4 bases. From germline, CDR1 is LGHNA and CDR2 YSLEER. This CDR3 is built from 13 residues. TCRdb redid the calling of the 5' RACE reads with MiXCR, one entry per CDR3 protein. The data contain 470,000 or so distinct CDR3 sequences, roughly 17% of them singletons. Only a few counts were recorded for this clonotype. The material sequenced was PBMCs or a T cell subset sorted from them (not recorded which). The TCR comes from a man younger than 30 who had mild COVID-19 (a few samples of this study predate the infection). Cell type and time point are not known. The chain carries TRBV4-3 and TRBJ1-2, with TRBD1 identical over 7 bases. The CDR3 bases are TGCGCCAGCAGCCACCCAGGGGGCTATGGCTACACCTTC. The encoded protein is CASSHPGGYGYTF.